The TCR beta chain described here comes from a study of cytomegalovirus exposure and HLA in healthy donors. Background on the study: The same platform was used for the 120 or so validation repertoires as for the approximately 610 first-cohort repertoires, as reported in a later analysis.

Study findings and constraints: Rarity marked most TCR sequences, yet some public TCRs occurred in many donors.

Trimming took off 1 base at V and 3 bases at J, with 15 bases between the two ends. The CDR3 extends over 16 amino acids. CDR1 and CDR2 from the germline V gene are SGHDN and FVKESK. The study drew the donors from its roughly 120-subject validation cohort, separate from the approximately 700-subject first cohort. On this clone itself: Its antigen is currently unknown.

Only in-frame clones appear in the TCRdb table, and some are missing; sequencing was by immunoSEQ multiplex PCR. The sample has about 150,000 clones; over 80% are singletons. The sequence came from a man aged 18 to 29 in good health and CMV-seropositive. Sample: PBMCs. The chain couples TRBV14 to TRBJ2-5; D gene ambiguous. CDR3 in amino acids: CASSQGVPRPEETQYF. The CDR3 DNA is TGTGCCAGCAGCCAAGGGGTGCCCAGGCCAGAAGAGACCCAGTACTTC. Using reference TRBV14 and TRBJ2-5 for the parts outside the CDR3, the full variable domain is EAGVTQFPSHSVIEKGQTVTLRCDPISGHDNLYWYRRVMGKEIKFLLHFVKESKQDESGMPNNRFLAERTGGTYSTLKVQPAELEDSGVYFCASSQGVPRPEETQYFGPGTRLLVL.